The T cell receptor (beta chain) described here comes from a study of identical twins. Study observations and caveats: For out-of-frame alpha sequences shared by twins, low generation probability was in excess. Cord blood beta clonotypes that were abundant carried fewer insertions, and memory repertoires showed no such trend. Beta out-of-frame sequences showed weaker excess twin sharing.

Germline V CDR1 and CDR2: SGHRS, YFSETQ. V lost 2 bases and J 5 bases, leaving 16 bases between the germline ends. The CDR3 loop spans 15 amino acids. A universal primer site arose from template switching, and cDNA bore unique molecular identifiers. TCRdb re-called the 5' RACE reads through MiXCR, storing one row per CDR3 protein. The data hold 1.5 million or so distinct CDR3 sequences, with 25% to 35% observed a single time. This clonotype has a handful of counts. No antigen is known for it. Material: cord blood. This clonotype was sampled from a newborn girl in good health. The chain has TRBV5-1 and TRBJ1-2; D is unresolved. For the CDR3, the DNA is TGCGCCAGCAGCTTTTCTGACCCGACCCTTTATGGCTACACCTTC. Protein: CASSFSDPTLYGYTF. Supplemented by reference TRBV5-1 and TRBJ1-2, the full variable domain reads KAGVTQTPRYLIKTRGQQVTLSCSPISGHRSVSWYQQTPGQGLQFLFEYFSETQRNKGNFPGRFSGRQFSNSRSEMNVSTLELGDSALYLCASSFSDPTLYGYTFGSGTRLTVV.